Listed below are T cell receptor beta chains from one sample, sequenced in a study of blood T cell repertoires in COVID-19. Clones were read by immunoSEQ multiplex PCR, and TCRdb kept only the in-frame ones, dropping some. The sample has approximately 240,000 clones, roughly 87% seen once. The sample taken for sequencing was PBMCs or T cells enriched from blood (not recorded which). The receptors come from a woman in her thirties with acute COVID-19. The CDR3 runs from the conserved cysteine through the conserved F or W. D genes are given only for firm matches. Size values are once, few and many counts, or a class for expanded clones, and some rows have none.

clone_size j_call d_call v_call cdr3_aa cdr3_nt
- TRBJ1-3 - TRBV10-3 CASSQSRSGNTIYF TGTGCCTCTTCGCAGTCACGCTCTGGAAACACCATATATTTT
- TRBJ2-1 - TRBV5-4 CASSLGVPNEQFF TGTGCCAGCAGCTTGGGAGTACCCAATGAGCAGTTCTTC
- TRBJ2-3 - TRBV2 CASSEGGGVTDTQYF TGTGCCAGCAGTGAAGGTGGCGGGGTCACAGATACGCAGTATTTT
- TRBJ1-1 TRBD1 TRBV28 CASSTGQGLFF TGTGCCAGCAGCACCGGACAGGGGTTGTTCTTT
few TRBJ1-1 - TRBV7-3 CASSTGTTPHTEAFF TGTGCCAGCAGCACCGGGACAACTCCCCACACTGAAGCTTTCTTT
- TRBJ1-1 - TRBV6-5 CASRSGVVAEAFF TGTGCCAGCAGGTCAGGGGTTGTCGCTGAAGCTTTCTTT
- TRBJ1-1 - TRBV11-2 CASSRQGNTEAFF TGTGCCAGCAGTCGTCAGGGGAACACTGAAGCTTTCTTT
- TRBJ2-1 - TRBV7-3 CASSLTRRDYNEQFF TGTGCCAGCAGCTTAACCCGGCGGGACTACAATGAGCAGTTCTTC
- TRBJ1-2 - TRBV28 CASSSRGGLAGVYGYTF TGTGCCAGCAGTTCCCGGGGGGGGTTGGCGGGCGTCTATGGCTACACCTTC
- TRBJ1-2 - TRBV6-5 CASSYSTSYWSYTF TGTGCCAGCAGTTACTCGACATCATATTGGAGCTACACCTTC
once TRBJ1-5 - TRBV25-1 CASQGGSSNQPQHF TGTGCCAGCCAAGGGGGTTCTAGCAATCAGCCCCAGCATTTT
- TRBJ1-5 - TRBV6-5 CASSFAVLGQPQHF TGTGCCAGCAGCTTCGCCGTTCTCGGTCAGCCCCAGCATTTT
once TRBJ2-7 - TRBV30 CAWSVGGYEQYF TGTGCCTGGAGTGTAGGAGGCTACGAGCAGTACTTC
- TRBJ2-3 TRBD1 TRBV7-6 CASTTGTAVYTDTQYF TGTGCCAGCACCACTGGGACAGCGGTATACACAGATACGCAGTATTTT
- TRBJ2-3 TRBD1 TRBV10-3 CAISEYRDRETDTQYF TGTGCCATCAGTGAATACCGGGACAGGGAGACAGATACGCAGTATTTT
few TRBJ1-4 - TRBV9 CASSPTGGEKLFF TGTGCCAGCAGCCCCACTGGGGGCGAAAAACTGTTTTTT
- TRBJ1-3 TRBD1 TRBV2 CASSRQGPGNTIYF TGTGCCAGCAGTCGACAGGGCCCTGGAAACACCATATATTTT
- TRBJ2-3 - TRBV3-1/TRBV3-2 CVSSQERDTQYF TGTGTCAGCAGCCAAGAGCGGGATACGCAGTATTTT
- TRBJ1-3 TRBD1 TRBV18 CASSRTGDSGNTIYF TGTGCCAGCTCACGCACAGGGGACTCTGGAAACACCATATATTTT
- TRBJ2-1 TRBD2 TRBV27 CASSLASGSRIYNEQFF TGTGCCAGCAGTTTGGCAAGCGGGAGTCGAATTTACAATGAGCAGTTCTTC
- TRBJ1-5 - TRBV28 CASHEREIYSNQPQHF TGTGCCAGCCATGAGAGGGAGATCTATAGCAATCAGCCCCAGCATTTT
- TRBJ2-4 - TRBV3-1/TRBV3-2 CASSQDHQNIQYF TGTGCCAGCAGCCAAGATCATCAAAACATTCAGTACTTC
- TRBJ2-3 TRBD2 TRBV5-1 CASSWGLAGGRGDTQYF TGCGCCAGCAGCTGGGGACTAGCGGGGGGGCGAGGAGATACGCAGTATTTT
- TRBJ2-3 TRBD1 TRBV28 CASSLRDRGFTDTQYF TGTGCCAGCAGTTTACGCGACAGGGGTTTCACAGATACGCAGTATTTT
- TRBJ2-7 TRBD1 TRBV12-3/TRBV12-4 CASSGTGPYEQYF TGTGCCAGCAGCGGGACAGGTCCTTACGAGCAGTACTTC
once TRBJ2-3 - TRBV4-1 CASSQVRGITDTQYF TGCGCCAGCAGCCAAGTTCGCGGAATCACAGATACGCAGTATTTT
- TRBJ1-5 TRBD1 TRBV11-2 CASSRDRVQPQHF TGTGCCAGCAGCAGGGACAGGGTTCAGCCCCAGCATTTT
- TRBJ2-2 - TRBV9 CASSVAPGANTGELFF TGTGCCAGCAGCGTAGCCCCGGGGGCGAACACCGGGGAGCTGTTTTTT
- TRBJ1-2 TRBD1 TRBV29-1 CSTQGAEGYTF TGCAGCACTCAGGGGGCGGAAGGCTACACCTTC